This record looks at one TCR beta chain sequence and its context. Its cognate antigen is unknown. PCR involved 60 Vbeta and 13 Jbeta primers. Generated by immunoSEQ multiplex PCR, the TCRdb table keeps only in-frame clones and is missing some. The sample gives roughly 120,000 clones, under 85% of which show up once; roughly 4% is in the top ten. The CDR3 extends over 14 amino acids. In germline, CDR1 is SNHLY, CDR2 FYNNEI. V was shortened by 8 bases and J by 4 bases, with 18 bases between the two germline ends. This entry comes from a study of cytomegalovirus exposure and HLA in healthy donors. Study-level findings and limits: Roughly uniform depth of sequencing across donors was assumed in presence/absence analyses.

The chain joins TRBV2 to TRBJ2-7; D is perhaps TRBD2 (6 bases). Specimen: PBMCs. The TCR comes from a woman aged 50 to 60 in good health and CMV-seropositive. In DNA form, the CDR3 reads TGTGCCAGCCGCACCCCGAGGAGGGCGTACGAGCAGTACTTC. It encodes CASRTPRRAYEQYF.